This is a list of T cell receptor beta chains from one sample in a study of yellow fever vaccine responses in identical twins. TCRdb re-called the RT-PCR reads with MiXCR, one entry per CDR3 protein. The data contain about 3,900 distinct CDR3 sequences, 73% of them singletons. The specimen was T cells from blood (PBMCs), unsorted or a sorted subset (not recorded which), collected before or after yellow fever vaccination (not recorded which). These receptor sequences come from a woman under 30 who received the yellow fever vaccine. The CDR3 runs from the conserved cysteine through the conserved F or W. The D gene is left open where the match is weak. Clone size is shown for a subset of rows, as once, few, many or a class of expanded clone.

-	-	TRBV18	TRBJ2-7	CASSPQDISYEQYF	TGTGCCAGCTCACCACAGGACATTTCCTACGAGCAGTACTTC
-	-	TRBV10-1	TRBJ2-7	CASSCRKNYEQYF	TGCGCCAGCAGTTGCCGGAAGAACTACGAGCAGTACTTC
TRBD2	-	TRBV15	TRBJ2-7	CATSSMGPTSGAYEQYF	TGTGCCACCAGCAGCATGGGGCCGACTAGCGGGGCCTACGAGCAGTACTTC
TRBD1	-	TRBV10-3	TRBJ1-2	CAISETMTGVQGYTF	TGTGCCATCAGTGAGACTATGACAGGGGTGCAAGGCTACACCTTC
-	few	TRBV27	TRBJ2-7	CASSDTYEQYF	TGTGCCAGCAGTGACACCTACGAGCAGTACTTC
-	once	TRBV7-2	TRBJ2-2	CASSLAAWDTGELFF	TGTGCCAGCAGCTTAGCGGCTTGGGACACCGGGGAGCTGTTTTTT
TRBD2	-	TRBV9	TRBJ2-7	CASSAIASGSYYEQYF	TGTGCCAGCAGCGCCATCGCTAGCGGAAGCTACTACGAGCAGTACTTC
TRBD1	-	TRBV7-6	TRBJ2-5	CASSILQGVLQETQYF	TGTGCCAGCAGCATTCTACAGGGGGTCCTCCAAGAGACCCAGTACTTC
-	-	TRBV10-1	TRBJ2-7	CASSGGGPGNEQYF	TGCGCCAGCAGTGGTGGTGGGCCGGGCAACGAGCAGTACTTC
-	-	TRBV7-3	TRBJ2-1	CASSSRTEGIPNEQFF	TGTGCCAGCAGCTCCAGGACAGAAGGGATCCCCAATGAGCAGTTCTTC
-	-	TRBV7-7	TRBJ2-5	CASSLKPQETQYF	TGTGCTAGCAGCTTAAAGCCGCAAGAGACCCAGTACTTC
-	-	TRBV4-3	TRBJ1-1	CASSQDGGGTPLGAFF	TGCGCCAGCAGCCAAGATGGTGGAGGGACACCTTTAGGAGCTTTCTTT
-	-	TRBV11-1	TRBJ1-1	CASSLFDLNTEAFF	TGTGCCAGCAGCTTATTTGATCTGAACACTGAAGCTTTCTTT
TRBD2	-	TRBV29-1	TRBJ2-3	CSVATSGRIDTQYF	TGCAGCGTCGCGACTAGCGGGAGAATAGATACGCAGTATTTT
-	-	TRBV11-3	TRBJ2-1	CASSTTLADEQFF	TGTGCCAGCAGCACAACTCTAGCCGATGAGCAGTTCTTC
TRBD2	-	TRBV20-1	TRBJ2-1	CSARDLAGDSNEQFF	TGCAGTGCTAGAGATCTAGCGGGAGATAGTAATGAGCAGTTCTTC
-	-	TRBV14	TRBJ2-1	CASSQARKKIGNEQFF	TGTGCCAGCAGCCAAGCAAGGAAAAAGATAGGGAATGAGCAGTTCTTC
TRBD1	-	TRBV29-1	TRBJ2-7	CSVEPGQGEREQYF	TGCAGCGTTGAGCCGGGACAGGGGGAAAGGGAGCAGTACTTC
TRBD1	-	TRBV2	TRBJ2-3	CASSEMGQGATDTQYF	TGTGCCAGCAGTGAAATGGGGCAGGGGGCCACAGATACGCAGTATTTT
TRBD1	-	TRBV15	TRBJ2-7	CATSRSGTVEQYF	TGTGCCACCAGCCGCTCCGGGACAGTCGAGCAGTACTTC
-	once	TRBV2	TRBJ2-1	CASGDPRSYNEQFF	TGTGCCAGCGGTGATCCTCGCTCCTACAATGAGCAGTTCTTC
TRBD2	-	TRBV23-1	TRBJ2-4	CASSQSSGGWTKNIQYF	TGCGCCAGCAGTCAATCTTCCGGGGGGTGGACCAAAAACATTCAGTACTTC
TRBD2	-	TRBV14	TRBJ2-1	CASRSTSGLDEQFF	TGTGCCAGCAGGTCCACTAGCGGGTTGGATGAGCAGTTCTTC
TRBD1	-	TRBV2	TRBJ2-7	CASSEPPGQGKYEQYF	TGTGCCAGCAGTGAACCCCCGGGACAGGGGAAATACGAGCAGTACTTC
-	-	TRBV28	TRBJ2-1	CASSLGGTSYNEQFF	TGTGCCAGCAGTTTGGGGGGAACGAGCTACAATGAGCAGTTCTTC
TRBD2	-	TRBV27	TRBJ2-1	CASRYPASGRGYNEQFF	TGTGCCAGCCGATACCCGGCTAGCGGGAGGGGTTACAATGAGCAGTTCTTC
-	once	TRBV4-2	TRBJ1-1	CASSPPSGGHTEAFF	TGTGCCAGCAGCCCTCCAAGTGGGGGGCACACTGAAGCTTTCTTT